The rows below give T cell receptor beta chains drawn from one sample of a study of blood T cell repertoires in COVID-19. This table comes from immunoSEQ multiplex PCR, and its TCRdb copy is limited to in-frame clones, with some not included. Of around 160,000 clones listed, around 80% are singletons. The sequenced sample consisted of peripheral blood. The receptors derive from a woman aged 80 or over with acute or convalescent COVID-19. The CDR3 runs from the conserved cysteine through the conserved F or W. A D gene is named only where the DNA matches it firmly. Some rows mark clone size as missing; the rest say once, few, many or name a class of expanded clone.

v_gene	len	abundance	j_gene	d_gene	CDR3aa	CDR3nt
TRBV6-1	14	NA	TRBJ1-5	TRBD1	CASSDRQGAQPQHF	TGTGCCAGCAGTGATAGACAGGGGGCACAGCCCCAGCATTTT
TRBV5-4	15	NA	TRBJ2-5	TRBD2	CASSLRGRAQETQYF	TGTGCCAGCAGCTTGCGGGGGAGGGCCCAAGAGACCCAGTACTTC
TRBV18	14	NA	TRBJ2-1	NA	CASSSRQTYNEQFF	TGTGCCAGCTCATCGAGACAGACCTACAATGAGCAGTTCTTC
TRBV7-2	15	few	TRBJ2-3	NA	CASSLSSAPRVTQYF	TGTGCCAGCAGCTTATCGTCCGCCCCCCGAGTTACGCAGTATTTT
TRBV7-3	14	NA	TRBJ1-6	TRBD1	CASSAGQFNSPLHF	TGTGCCAGCAGCGCGGGACAGTTTAATTCACCCCTCCACTTT
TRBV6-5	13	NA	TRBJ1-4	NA	CASTSGHNEKLFF	TGTGCCAGCACGAGCGGCCATAATGAAAAACTGTTTTTT
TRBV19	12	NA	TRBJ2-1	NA	CASSRTGTEQFF	TGTGCCAGTAGTAGAACAGGGACTGAGCAGTTCTTC
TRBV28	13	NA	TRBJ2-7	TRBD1	CASTWTGGYEQYF	TGTGCCAGCACCTGGACAGGGGGCTACGAGCAGTACTTC
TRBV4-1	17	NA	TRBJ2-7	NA	CASSQDSRTVSSYEQYF	TGCGCCAGCAGCCAAGATTCGAGGACAGTAAGCTCCTACGAGCAGTACTTC
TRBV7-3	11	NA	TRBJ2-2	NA	CASSRGGELFF	TGTGCCAGCAGTCGAGGCGGGGAGCTGTTTTTT
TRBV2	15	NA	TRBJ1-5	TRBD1	CASSLQGTSNQPQHF	TGTGCCAGCAGCCTACAGGGGACTAGCAATCAGCCCCAGCATTTT